Shown below are 12 T cell receptor beta chains from a single sample sequenced in a study of beta chain features in type 1 diabetes. The entirety of the isolated RNA underwent reverse transcription, so expressed TCRB transcripts were sequenced. The method was immunoSEQ multiplex PCR; TCRdb's version includes in-frame clones alone and lacks a portion of them. The sample shows more than 120,000 clones, less than 11% of them seen only once. Sequences were obtained from naive CD4+ T cells from blood. These receptors were taken from a man aged 18 to 30 in good health.

The rearrangement links TRBV11-3 to TRBJ2-5; D gene unclear. This CDR3 is built from 13 residues. V lost 2 bases and J 5 bases, leaving 9 bases between the germline ends. Germline CDR1 SGHNT, CDR2 YENEEA. The chain's CDR3 is CASSLSRRETQYF. As DNA, the CDR3 is TGTGCCAGCAGCTTATCGCGGCGGGAGACCCAGTACTTC.

The rearrangement joins TRBV10-2 to TRBJ2-1; a possible D gene is TRBD2 (6 bases). The V and J ends lost 0 bases and 1 base respectively, with 16 bases between them. The CDR3 has 18 residues. Germline CDR1 and CDR2: WSHSY and SAAADI. CDR3 sequence: CASSESTNLGLSYNEQFF. Here the CDR3 DNA reads TGCGCCAGCAGTGAGTCGACAAATTTAGGACTATCCTACAATGAGCAGTTCTTC.

The sample holds a few counts of this clone. The chain couples TRBV4-2 to TRBJ2-7; D not certain. The V gene's germline CDR1 is LGHNA and CDR2 YNFKEQ. V was pared by 0 bases and J by 3 bases, with 15 bases between. The length of the CDR3 is 16 residues. Written as DNA, the CDR3 is TGTGCCAGCAGCCAAGATCGCGCGATTAACCTCTACGAGCAGTACTTC. Amino acid sequence: CASSQDRAINLYEQYF.

This chain uses TRBV5-1 with TRBJ1-2, with 10 bases lining up with TRBD1. With 4 bases clipped from V and 4 bases from J, the junction kept 10 bases outside the gene matches. Germline lookup yields CDR1 SGHRS and CDR2 YFSETQ. This CDR3 region has 16 residues. In nucleotides, the CDR3 is TGCGCCAGCAGCCCAGACAGGGGGCTAGGCGGCTATGGCTACACCTTC. Its protein is CASSPDRGLGGYGYTF.

This chain uses TRBV30 with TRBJ1-6; 10 nucleotides match TRBD1. Germline lookup yields CDR1 GTSNPN and CDR2 SVGIG (reference sequence). The ends lost 2 bases at V and 3 bases at J; junction bases unmatched: 10. The CDR3 contains 18 residues. CDR3 DNA: TGTGCCTGGAGTCACCAGACAGGGGGCGTCGTCTATAATTCACCCCTCCACTTT. The encoded protein is CAWSHQTGGVVYNSPLHF.

The chain employs TRBV7-2 and TRBJ1-2; maybe TRBD1 (6 bases). Germline CDR1 SGHTA, CDR2 FQGNSA. The germline V and J ends were trimmed by 1 base and 6 bases, with 18 bases remaining between them. This CDR3 contains 16 residues. DNA of the CDR3: TGTGCCAGCAGCTTAGGGGGGCTGTGGCAGGGGAATGGCTACACCTTC. Protein sequence: CASSLGGLWQGNGYTF.

This clone appeared a few times. The chain carries TRBV7-9 and TRBJ1-5; 11 bases map to TRBD1. In germline, CDR1 is SEHNR, CDR2 FQNEAQ (reference sequence). This CDR3 contains 14 residues. V gave up 5 bases and J gave up 5 bases; unmatched junction bases: 2. The CDR3 reads CASSLGQGDQPQHF. The CDR3 DNA reads TGTGCCAGCAGCCTGGGACAGGGGGATCAGCCCCAGCATTTT.

This clone has just a few counts. The V call is TRBV5-1, the J call TRBJ1-4; 7 nucleotides match TRBD1. The germline V gene has CDR1 SGHRS and CDR2 YFSETQ. The CDR3 is 15 amino acids. The junction had 7 bases not matched to a gene; V was cut back by 1 base and J by 7 bases. This CDR3 is CASSLLTGLSEKLFF. CDR3 nucleotides: TGCGCCAGCAGCTTGTTGACAGGGTTGAGTGAAAAACTGTTTTTT.

This clone was observed a handful of times. The rearrangement joins TRBV7-2 to TRBJ2-2, with 7 positions matching TRBD1. Per the germline V gene, CDR1 is SGHTA and CDR2 is FQGNSA. This CDR3 is built from 14 residues. V dropped 5 bases and J dropped 1; count of bases not matched to a gene: 1. The CDR3 sequence: CASSRTGNTGELFF. CDR3 coding DNA: TGTGCCAGCAGCCGGACAGGGAACACCGGGGAGCTGTTTTTT.

A few counts support this clone. The chain couples TRBV19 to TRBJ2-5, with TRBD2 matching over 13 bases. In germline, CDR1 is LNHDA, CDR2 SQIVND (reference sequence). The CDR3 runs to 17 residues. J was trimmed by 5 bases and V by 7 bases; bases with no gene match: 13. CDR3 DNA: TGTGCCAGTACCAACGGACTAGCGGGGGCGTCTCGGGAGACCCAGTACTTC. Its translation is CASTNGLAGASRETQYF.

V usage is TRBV7-3 and J usage is TRBJ1-3; maybe TRBD1 (5 bases). Trimming left V 3 bases short and J 1 base short, with 10 bases between. CDR3 size: 15 residues. Germline V CDR1 and CDR2: SGHTA, FQGTGA. In nucleotides, the CDR3 is TGTGCCAGCAGCTTCGACAGCTTATCTGGAAACACCATATATTTT. Translating gives CASSFDSLSGNTIYF.

Here the CDR3 reads CASSPGGQGPSNYGYTF. The CDR3 DNA is TGTGCCAGCTCACCGGGTGGACAGGGGCCATCTAACTATGGCTACACCTTC. The rearrangement links TRBV18 to TRBJ1-2, with 9 bases lining up with TRBD1. J gave up 0 bases and V 3 bases, and 8 bases lay outside the gene matches. This CDR3 region has 17 residues. Germline V CDR1 and CDR2: KGHSH, LQKENI. Together with reference TRBV18 and TRBJ1-2, the CDR3 gives the full variable domain: NAGVMQNPRHLVRRRGQEARLRCSPMKGHSHVYWYRQLPEEGLKFMVYLQKENIIDESGMPKERFSAEFPKEGPSILRIQQVVRGDSAAYFCASSPGGQGPSNYGYTFGSGTRLTVV.